The table lists the clone carrying this T cell receptor (beta chain) with a few counts. What it binds is not known. CDR3 length: 12 residues. Germline loops: CDR1 SGHAT, CDR2 FQNNGV. Three rounds of nested PCR, following a modified ARM-PCR protocol, produced the TCRbeta library. Each CDR3 protein is one row after TCRdb ran MiXCR on the multiplex PCR reads. This table has 75,000 to 95,000 distinct CDR3 sequences, just under 75% appearing once. This sample is part of a study of tumor and adjacent non-tumor tissue in lung cancer. Points from the study as a whole: Patients with more diverse tumor TCRs had worse survival. Significantly higher TCR diversity was found in tumor than normal lung. Normal lung showed higher cumulative top 100 clone frequency than tumor.

This sample's RNA came from whole unsorted tissue. This sequence was found in a woman aged 40 to 55 with non-small cell lung cancer. The sample taken for sequencing was lung tumor tissue. The chain carries TRBV11-2 and TRBJ2-7; 9 bases line up with TRBD1. The CDR3 DNA is TGTCCTAGCAGCTTAGAGGGGACAGGGCTGTACTTC. It translates to CPSSLEGTGLYF.